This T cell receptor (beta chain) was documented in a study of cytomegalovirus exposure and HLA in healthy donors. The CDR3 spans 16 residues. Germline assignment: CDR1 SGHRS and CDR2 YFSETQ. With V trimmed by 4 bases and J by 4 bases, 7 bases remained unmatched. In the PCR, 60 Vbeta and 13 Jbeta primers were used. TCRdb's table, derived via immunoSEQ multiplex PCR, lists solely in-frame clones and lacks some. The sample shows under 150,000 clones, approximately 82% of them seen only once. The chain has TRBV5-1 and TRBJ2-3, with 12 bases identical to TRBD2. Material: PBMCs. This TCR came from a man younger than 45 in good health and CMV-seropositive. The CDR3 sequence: CASSPSGGARADTQYF. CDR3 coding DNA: TGCGCCAGCAGCCCTAGCGGGGGGGCCAGGGCAGATACGCAGTATTTT.